Listed below are T cell receptor beta chains from one sample, sequenced in a study of long-term antiretroviral therapy in people with HIV. Sequenced by immunoSEQ multiplex PCR; TCRdb stores in-frame clones only, minus some. The repertoire holds under 20,000 clones, 86% seen once, with 8% to 11% in the top ten. Sequenced material: unsorted PBMCs, taken 0.5 years after starting antiretroviral therapy. Receptors were obtained from a man aged 35 to 55 with HIV. Each CDR3 is given with its conserved first and last residue. Clone size appears in some rows only: once, few, many, or a class for an expanded clone.

abundance	v_gene	j_gene	CDR3aa
-	TRBV5-6	TRBJ2-2	CASSLEASGSRTGELFF
-	TRBV5-8	TRBJ2-7	CASSSPGQGDYEQYF
once	TRBV11-2	TRBJ1-1	CASSPGRLGVNTEAFF
-	TRBV6-5	TRBJ2-4	CASSYGVWDIQYF
-	TRBV6-4	TRBJ2-7	CASKAGPHSYEQYF
-	TRBV5-6	TRBJ2-1	CANRHERGVGNEQFF
-	TRBV7-9	TRBJ1-6	CASSLESSYNSPLHF
once	TRBV28	TRBJ1-1	CASSPAHRSAEAFF
few	TRBV14	TRBJ1-1	CASSPRNTEAFF
-	TRBV27	TRBJ1-1	CASSLNFISEAFF
-	TRBV30	TRBJ2-1	CAWSRRTSGYNEQFF
once	TRBV10-2	TRBJ2-1	CASSEPGTGGGNEQFF
-	TRBV5-4	TRBJ1-1	CASSDKERTVMNTEAFF
-	TRBV5-1	TRBJ2-7	CASRVGTGEGEQYF
-	TRBV7-9	TRBJ1-4	CASSKQGGNEKLFF
-	TRBV11-2	TRBJ2-5	CASSLGQFQETQYF
-	TRBV4-2	TRBJ2-1	CASSLIGGNNEQFF
-	TRBV6-5	TRBJ2-7	CASSGGGEQYF
-	TRBV29-1	TRBJ2-1	CSVESGREGYNEQFF
-	TRBV6-4	TRBJ1-3	CASRPDPEAGNTIYF
-	TRBV11-2	TRBJ2-2	CASTTGPTNGELFF
-	TRBV6-5	TRBJ1-2	CASSYSGGGYTF
-	TRBV15	TRBJ2-3	CATSRDLVAGGTDTQYF
once	TRBV9	TRBJ2-5	CASSVVEVHRPWRTQYF
-	TRBV30	TRBJ1-6	CGSGQPSSYNSPLHF
-	TRBV18	TRBJ2-7	CASSPWEGSYEQYF
-	TRBV29-1	TRBJ2-7	CSVQTGISYEQYF
-	TRBV7-2	TRBJ1-1	CASSLAGQAYTEAFF
-	TRBV10-3	TRBJ2-3	CAISGLAGGPGTDTQYF